The present TCR beta chain was sequenced within a study of control samples from healthy donors and cancer patients. TCRdb's copy holds only in-frame clones and misses some; the assay was immunoSEQ multiplex PCR. The table lists some 130,000 clones, about 93% of them singletons. Trimming cost V 4 bases and J 11 bases, with 30 bases left between them. The CDR3 spans 18 residues. Germline CDR1 is MNHEY and CDR2 is SMNVEV (reference sequence). This TCR came from a man between 18 and 35 years old in good health. The chain is built from TRBV27 and TRBJ2-1, with D possibly TRBD1 on 6 matching bases. Sequencing used blood. CDR3 nucleotide sequence: TGTGCCAGCAGTTCCGATGACGCACTAGGGGGTTGGATGGGTAAGCAGTTCTTC. The encoded protein is CASSSDDALGGWMGKQFF.